What follows are 29 T cell receptor beta chains derived from one specimen sequenced in a study of T-cell memory formation after mild COVID-19. TCRdb called the 5' RACE reads again in MiXCR, with one record for every CDR3 protein. The table lists 200,000 to 250,000 distinct CDR3 sequences, 9.5% of them singletons. The sequencing input was PBMCs or a T cell subset sorted from them (not recorded which). These receptors came from a man in his late teens or twenties who had mild COVID-19 (a few samples of this study predate the infection). Cell type and time point are not known.

At least ten counts were recorded for this clonotype. The chain uses TRBV3-1 and TRBJ1-6, with 12 bases identical to TRBD1. Germline lookup yields CDR1 LGHDT and CDR2 YNNKEL (reference sequence). The CDR3 loop spans 14 amino acids. The V gene end was trimmed by 3 bases and the J gene end by 10 bases; junction bases not matched to a gene: 1. CDR3 loop: CASSQGTGGSPLHF. For the CDR3, the DNA is TGTGCCAGCAGCCAGGGGACAGGGGGCTCACCCCTCCACTTT.

This clonotype was picked up many times. The gene calls are TRBV20-1 and TRBJ2-2; 7 bases line up with TRBD2. Unmatched junction bases numbered 12, after V lost 3 bases and J lost 5 bases. Germline CDR1 reads DFQATT; CDR2 reads SNEGSKA (reference sequence). The CDR3 consists of 16 residues. DNA for the CDR3: TGCAGTGCTAGGTCCTCGGGGAGGGTCGGTACCGGGGAGCTGTTTTTT. Translated, it gives CSARSSGRVGTGELFF.

The chain combines TRBV6-4 with TRBJ2-5; 8 bases are shared with TRBD2. Germline-derived CDR1 and CDR2 are MRHNA and SNTAGT. Trimming removed 4 bases from V and 9 bases from J; junction bases left unmatched: 22. The CDR3 runs to 18 residues. CDR3 sequence reads: CASSGISGNAGLKKAQYF. The DNA for the CDR3 is TGTGCCAGCAGTGGGATTAGCGGGAACGCGGGGCTCAAGAAGGCCCAGTACTTC.

This chain uses TRBV7-2 with TRBJ1-6, with D uncertain. Germline lookup yields CDR1 SGHTA and CDR2 FQGNSA. The CDR3 consists of 16 residues. Trimming took off 5 bases at V and 5 bases at J, with 16 bases between the two ends. CDR3 sequence reads: CASSPVRWGDNSPLHF. CDR3 bases: TGTGCCAGCAGCCCCGTCCGGTGGGGAGATAATTCACCCCTCCACTTT.

This clonotype appeared a few times. The J gene is TRBJ2-7, the V gene TRBV18; perhaps TRBD2 as D (5 bases). Germline V lookup: CDR1 KGHSH, CDR2 LQKENI. The CDR3 length is 12 residues. The CDR3 protein is CASSLEEEEEDV. DNA for the CDR3: TGTGCCAGCTCCCTGGAGGAGGAAGAGGAGGACGTC.

V is TRBV5-1 and J is TRBJ1-2, with 7 positions matching TRBD1. Trimming took 0 bases from V and 4 from J; bases not matched to a gene: 12. Germline V gene data show CDR1 as SGHRS and CDR2 as YFSETQ. This CDR3 comprises 17 residues. The CDR3 sequence: CASSLVAGGPPGYGYTF. CDR3 nucleotide sequence: TGCGCCAGCAGCTTGGTGGCAGGGGGTCCCCCTGGCTATGGCTACACCTTC.

This clonotype was observed many times. This rearrangement joins TRBV5-1 to TRBJ2-1; TRBD1 matches at 8 bases. The germline V gene encodes CDR1 SGHRS and CDR2 YFSETQ. The V and J ends lost 5 bases and 5 bases, in that order; junction bases with no gene match: 6. The CDR3 runs 14 residues. The CDR3 here is CASRPTGADNEQFF. The CDR3 DNA sequence: TGCGCCAGCAGGCCGACAGGGGCTGACAATGAGCAGTTCTTC.

The gene calls are TRBV30 and TRBJ1-5; D not certain. CDR1 and CDR2 (germline): GTSNPN, SVGIG (reference sequence). V shed 0 bases and J shed 3 bases, with 6 bases lying between them. The CDR3 spans 13 residues. The CDR3: CAWSVQFNQPQHF. CDR3 sequence (DNA): TGTGCCTGGAGTGTACAGTTCAATCAGCCCCAGCATTTT.

The rearrangement links TRBV28 to TRBJ2-3; D may match TRBD1 or TRBD2 (6 bases each). Deletions cut 7 bases from V and 2 bases from J, with 10 bases between. Germline-derived CDR1 and CDR2 are MDHEN and SYDVKM. This CDR3 has 13 residues. CDR3 amino acids: CASTGAPTDTQYF. Here the CDR3 DNA reads TGTGCCAGCACGGGGGCCCCCACAGATACGCAGTATTTT.

In nucleotides, the CDR3 is TGCGCCAGCTCTCTTGGACACTCAGTTGATACGCAGTATTTT. As protein: CASSLGHSVDTQYF. The chain employs TRBV5-1 and TRBJ2-3, with a tentative D call TRBD1 (5 bases). CDR1 is SGHRS, CDR2 YFSETQ, per germline. V dropped 7 bases and J dropped 6 bases, with 18 bases sitting between them. The CDR3 contains 14 residues. The full variable domain, with the rest looked up from reference TRBV5-1 and TRBJ2-3, is KAGVTQTPRYLIKTRGQQVTLSCSPISGHRSVSWYQQTPGQGLQFLFEYFSETQRNKGNFPGRFSGRQFSNSRSEMNVSTLELGDSALYLCASSLGHSVDTQYFGPGTRLTVL.

J is TRBJ1-1 and V is TRBV6-5, with D hard to call. With 6 bases removed from V and 10 bases from J, the gap between germline ends came to 15 bases. The length of the CDR3 is 12 residues. Looked up from germline, CDR1 is MNHEY and CDR2 is SVGAGI. The CDR3 DNA follows: TGTGCCAGCAGCCCCCAAGGGAGGACAGCTTTCTTT. Translated, it gives CASSPQGRTAFF.

This clonotype was seen more than once but under ten times. The chain employs TRBV11-1 and TRBJ2-7; a possible D gene is TRBD1 (5 bases). V dropped 2 bases and J dropped 0 bases, with 14 bases sitting between them. The CDR3 length is 16 residues. Germline CDR1 and CDR2: SGHAT and FQDESV (reference sequence). The CDR3 reads CASSLPGRASSYEQYF. The CDR3 DNA reads as TGTGCCAGCAGCTTACCCGGCAGGGCCAGCTCCTACGAGCAGTACTTC. Supplemented by reference TRBV11-1 and TRBJ2-7, the full variable domain reads EAEVAQSPRYKITEKSQAVAFWCDPISGHATLYWYRQILGQGPELLVQFQDESVVDDSQLPKDRFSAERLKGVDSTLKIQPAELGDSAMYLCASSLPGRASSYEQYFGPGTRLTVT.

This clonotype was picked up many times. The chain links TRBV7-2 to TRBJ2-7, with TRBD1 as a possible D gene (5 bases). With 7 bases removed from V and 1 base from J, the gap between germline ends came to 17 bases. The CDR3 has 15 residues. Germline CDR1 is SGHTA and CDR2 is FQGNSA. DNA for the CDR3: TGTGCCAGCACCCATGCGGCAGGGCGATCCTACGAGCAGTACTTC. As protein: CASTHAAGRSYEQYF.

This clonotype was counted ten times or more. The V and J genes are TRBV7-9 and TRBJ1-5, with D perhaps TRBD1 (5 bases). Trimming left V 1 base short and J 10 bases short, with 17 bases between. CDR1 is SEHNR, CDR2 FQNEAQ, per germline (reference sequence). The CDR3 totals 15 residues. CDR3 DNA sequence: TGTGCCAGCAGCTTAGTTCCCCCGGACCAGGGACCCCAGCATTTT. It is translated as CASSLVPPDQGPQHF.

Many counts were recorded for this clonotype. This chain connects TRBV4-1 to TRBJ1-5, with D uncertain. Germline assignment: CDR1 MGHRA and CDR2 YSYEKL. V dropped 4 bases and J dropped 7 bases, with 20 bases sitting between them. The CDR3 totals 16 residues. For the CDR3, the DNA is TGCGCCAGCAGCCGAGAGTCCCCTCCCCCCGTACAGCCCCAGCATTTT. This gives the protein CASSRESPPPVQPQHF.

This clonotype was found a few times. The chain couples TRBV12-3 or TRBV12-4 to TRBJ2-5, with a weak D call TRBD2 (6 bases). This CDR3 is 14 amino acids long. The V and J ends lost 3 bases and 2 bases respectively, with 10 bases between them. The CDR3 DNA follows: TGTGCCAGCAGTTTTAGCGGCGCTCAAGAGACCCAGTACTTC. It translates to CASSFSGAQETQYF.

This clonotype was counted many times. The CDR3 here is CASSQGQGVYNEQFF. For the CDR3, the DNA is TGTGCCAGCAGCCAGGGACAGGGTGTATACAATGAGCAGTTCTTC. The genes are TRBV5-4 and TRBJ2-1; 9 bases fit TRBD1. Germline V lookup: CDR1 SGHNT, CDR2 YYREEE (reference sequence). Unmatched junction bases numbered 6, after V lost 4 bases and J lost 4 bases. The CDR3 extends over 15 amino acids.

This clonotype was seen at least ten times. The chain links TRBV4-2 to TRBJ1-4, with D tentatively TRBD1 (5 bases). Germline V CDR1 and CDR2: LGHNA, YNFKEQ. V shed 1 base and J shed 3 bases, with 9 bases lying between them. The length of the CDR3 is 15 residues. As DNA, the CDR3 is TGTGCCAGCAGCCAAGTCGGGGGATCTAATGAAAAACTGTTTTTT. Residues: CASSQVGGSNEKLFF.

This clonotype was counted between two and nine times. CDR3 sequence: CASSLRGEEQYF. CDR3 nucleotides: TGTGCCAGCAGTTTGAGGGGTGAAGAGCAGTACTTC. The genes are TRBV12-3 or TRBV12-4 and TRBJ2-7; D is possibly TRBD1 or TRBD2 (5 bases each). This CDR3 is built from 12 residues. The V gene lost 3 bases and the J gene lost 7 bases, with 10 bases spanning the gap.

This clonotype was recorded many times. The V gene is TRBV6-6, the J gene TRBJ1-4; no clear D. Trimming left V 8 bases short and J 8 bases short, with 12 bases between. CDR1 and CDR2 (germline): MNHNY, SVGAGI (reference sequence). The CDR3 sequence is 12 residues long. CDR3 nucleotide sequence: TGTGCCAGCGGCGTGTCAGCAGAAAAACTGTTTTTT. This codes for CASGVSAEKLFF.

The CDR3 spells CASSPGVSYGYTF. In DNA, the CDR3 is TGTGCCAGCAGCCCGGGAGTAAGCTATGGCTACACCTTC. This chain uses TRBV7-2 with TRBJ1-2, with D unresolved. CDR1 SGHTA and CDR2 FQGNSA come from the germline V gene. This CDR3 is 13 amino acids long. Trimming took off 5 bases at V and 4 bases at J, with 11 bases between the two ends.

This clonotype was counted only a few times. The chain recombines TRBV11-2 with TRBJ2-1, with 7 bases aligning to TRBD1. CDR3 length equals 15 residues. V gave up 5 bases and J gave up 2 bases; unmatched junction bases: 6. Germline V lookup: CDR1 SGHAT, CDR2 FQNNGV. CDR3 region: CASSINRGTYNEQFF. The CDR3 DNA sequence: TGTGCCAGCAGCATCAACAGGGGAACCTACAATGAGCAGTTCTTC.

This clonotype has just a few counts. The chain combines TRBV4-3 with TRBJ2-5; a possible D gene is TRBD2 (5 bases). The germline V gene has CDR1 LGHNA and CDR2 YSLEER. This CDR3 contains 14 residues. Trimming took 1 base from V and 5 from J, leaving 11 bases between them. DNA of the CDR3: TGCGCCAGCAGCCAAGGGACTCTCTGGGAGACCCAGTACTTC. Protein sequence: CASSQGTLWETQYF.

In its sample, this clonotype was seen a few times. V gene TRBV6-2 or TRBV6-3 combines with J gene TRBJ1-1; 7 nucleotides agree with TRBD1. V shed 6 bases, J shed 4 bases, and the junction held 5 bases outside the gene matches. CDR1 is MNHEY, CDR2 SVGEGT, per germline. The CDR3 is 13 residues long. The CDR3 nucleotides read TGTGCCAGCAGCCGCCAGGGGGTCACTGAAGCTTTCTTT. Residues: CASSRQGVTEAFF.

The V gene is TRBV12-3 or TRBV12-4, the J gene TRBJ1-2, with 9 bases lining up with TRBD1. CDR3 size: 12 residues. Trimming at V came to 6 bases and at J to 10 bases, leaving 6 bases not matched to a gene. As DNA, the CDR3 is TGTGCCAGCAGGAAACAGGGGGCTGTCTACACCTTC. It is translated as CASRKQGAVYTF.

Only a few counts were recorded for this clonotype. The rearrangement joins TRBV28 to TRBJ2-1, with 9 nucleotides matching TRBD2. This CDR3 region has 16 residues. Germline V gene lookup returns CDR1 MDHEN and CDR2 SYDVKM. The ends lost 6 bases at V and 3 bases at J; junction bases unmatched: 9. The CDR3 region has the DNA TGTGCCAGCAGCTCCGCTAGCGGGAAGCTCTACAATGAGCAGTTCTTC. Translation gives CASSSASGKLYNEQFF.

This clonotype was picked up a small number of times. V and J are TRBV12-3 or TRBV12-4 and TRBJ2-7; TRBD1 aligns across 7 bases. Trimming removed 5 bases from V and 3 bases from J; junction bases left unmatched: 7. The CDR3 runs 14 residues. CDR3 residues: CASSPTGFGYEQYF. In DNA, the CDR3 is TGTGCCAGCAGTCCGACAGGGTTTGGCTACGAGCAGTACTTC.

The table lists this clonotype with many counts. CDR3: CASSSGLAGYNEQFF. DNA of the CDR3: TGTGCCAGCAGCTCGGGACTAGCGGGATACAATGAGCAGTTCTTC. The chain uses TRBV11-2 and TRBJ2-1, with TRBD2 matching 13 bases. This CDR3 has 15 residues. The V and J ends lost 4 bases and 4 bases, in that order; junction bases with no gene match: 1. Germline V lookup: CDR1 SGHAT, CDR2 FQNNGV.

The V call is TRBV24-1, the J call TRBJ1-5; the D is unclear. This CDR3 spans 14 amino acids. V gave up 5 bases and J gave up 0 bases, with 7 bases separating them. Germline values: CDR1 KGHDR, CDR2 SFDVKD. Here the CDR3 DNA reads TGTGCCACCAGTGGGCAAAGTAGCAATCAGCCCCAGCATTTT. Protein sequence: CATSGQSSNQPQHF.